The T cell receptor (beta chain) described here comes from a study of T cell changes during pregnancy in multiple sclerosis. In its sample, this clone was seen once. Unmatched junction bases numbered 8, after V lost 6 bases and J lost 9 bases. Germline V lookup: CDR1 LNHDA, CDR2 SQIVND (reference sequence). CDR3 length equals 12 residues. The method was immunoSEQ multiplex PCR; TCRdb's version includes in-frame clones alone and lacks a portion of them. Here the sample spans roughly 110,000 clones, around 90% being singletons. The sequence was collected from a female donor in good health, enrolled as a control in a pregnancy study. This chain uses TRBV19 with TRBJ2-7; the match to TRBD1 covers 7 bases. The sample was peripheral blood, taken in the third trimester of pregnancy. The CDR3 loop reads CASSMTGRGQYF. The CDR3 nucleotides are TGTGCCAGTAGCATGACAGGGCGTGGGCAGTACTTC.